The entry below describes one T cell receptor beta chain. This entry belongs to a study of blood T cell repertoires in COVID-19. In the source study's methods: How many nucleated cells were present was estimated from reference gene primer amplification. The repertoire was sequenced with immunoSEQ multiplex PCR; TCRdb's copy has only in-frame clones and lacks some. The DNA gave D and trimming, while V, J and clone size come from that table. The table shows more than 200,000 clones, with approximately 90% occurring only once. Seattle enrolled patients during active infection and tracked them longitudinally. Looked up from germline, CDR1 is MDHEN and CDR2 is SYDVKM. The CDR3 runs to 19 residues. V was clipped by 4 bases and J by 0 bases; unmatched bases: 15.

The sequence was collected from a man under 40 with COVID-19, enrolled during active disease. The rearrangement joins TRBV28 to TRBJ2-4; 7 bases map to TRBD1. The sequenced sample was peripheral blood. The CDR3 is CASSSLVIDRALAKNIQYF. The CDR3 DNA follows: TGTGCCAGCAGTTCCCTCGTAATAGACAGGGCACTAGCCAAAAACATTCAGTACTTC.